This note documents a single T cell receptor (beta chain) sequence. Its antigen remains unknown. TCRdb's table, derived via immunoSEQ multiplex PCR, lists solely in-frame clones and lacks some. The sample has about 1.5 million clones, 96% seen once. The V gene end was trimmed by 4 bases and the J gene end by 6 bases; junction bases not matched to a gene: 8. This CDR3 region has 14 residues. Germline V gene lookup returns CDR1 SGHTA and CDR2 FQGNSA. This entry is derived from a study of shared clonotypes between healthy human individuals. Regarding the study as a whole: Blood was the sole source, and tissue repertoires probably differ. For naive CD4 cells, roughly 5.5% of clonotypes were shared across a handful of donors.

CD4+ cells yielded CD45RA+ naive and CD45RA-negative memory subsets. The rearrangement joins TRBV7-2 to TRBJ2-7, with 8 bases identical to TRBD1. The receptor was derived from a man aged 25 to 45 in good health. Input material: naive CD4+ T cells sorted from blood. Subset reported: CD45RA+ positively selected. Written as DNA, the CDR3 is TGTGCCAGCAGCTCCCGGACAGGGCTCTCCGAGCAGTACTTC. It codes for CASSSRTGLSEQYF.